The clone carrying this T cell receptor (beta chain) was recorded only once. The data derive from a study of cytomegalovirus exposure and HLA in healthy donors. Primers: 60 Vbeta forward and 13 Jbeta reverse. This table comes from immunoSEQ multiplex PCR, and its TCRdb copy is limited to in-frame clones, with some not included. The repertoire consists of 150,000 to 200,000 clones, with about four fifths occurring once and the leading ten covering approximately 1.8%. Germline V gene data show CDR1 as MGHDK and CDR2 as SYGVNS. J gave up 2 bases and V 1 base, and 13 bases lay outside the gene matches. The CDR3 is made up of 18 amino acids. The donors (healthy individuals) were bone marrow donors.

The sequencing sample was made of PBMCs. This sequence joins TRBV25-1 and TRBJ2-5; 7 bases align to TRBD1. The receptor was derived from a young man in good health and CMV-seronegative. CDR3 bases: TGTGCCAGCAGTGAATCCGGAAGGGGGCGTAAAATTCAAGAGACCCAGTACTTC. Its translation is CASSESGRGRKIQETQYF.